This TCR beta chain came from a study of neurological immune-mediated disorders (dated by TCRdb to about 2019). Broadly, across the study: Using UMI-based sequencing, the study compared peripheral blood TCR-beta repertoires from patients with HTLV-I-associated myelopathy (HAM/TSP), patients with multiple sclerosis, and healthy controls. The cohort included approximately 70 subjects: about 14 with HAM/TSP, around 34 with multiple sclerosis, and approximately 20 healthy controls. Alongside PBMC samples, the set of 80 to 130 TCR-beta libraries contained longitudinal samples, technical triplicates, and paired CD4+ and CD8+ T-cell subsets that had been sorted. On the study overall, not on this receptor specifically: Across subjects, expanded clones never shared an identical CDR3 amino acid sequence, which suggests that the TCR-beta repertoires in every group were private. TCR clonal expansion was highest in HAM/TSP patients and lowest in MS patients, with MS patients falling below even healthy controls.

This clonotype was counted ten times or more. Its recognized antigen is unknown. Base qualities are not provided; no much larger clone lies one nucleotide away. cDNA was synthesized by template-switch 5'RACE using a primer with a 10-nucleotide random unique molecular identifier that tagged each TCR transcript. Over 180 million TCR-beta sequences, covering 15-18 subjects, were produced in each sequencing run. The RNeasy kit was used for extraction of total RNA. TCR-beta VDJ regions were amplified with primers for the TCR constant region and the 5'RACE anchor, using the KAPA Real-time Library Amplification kit. A first PCR added sample indexes and Illumina adaptors, after which a second PCR increased the library yield. After Ampure bead purification, the roughly 650 bp TCR product was size-selected on a 2% E-gel SizeSelection system. Before pooling, library quality was assessed on a Bioanalyzer, concentration was determined with Qubit, and library quantification was performed with the Kapa Library Quantification kit. An Illumina HiSeq 2500 was used to sequence the libraries paired-end at 2 x 150 bp. To increase sequence diversity, about 23-32% phiX was spiked into each library pool. In the authors' own workflow: Quality-filtered reads were processed with the UMI-based MiGEC pipeline, and over 90% of raw TCR sequences were removed by the MiGEC pipeline during error correction. VDJ genes were aligned to IMGT germline references, and clonotypes were defined by unique CDR3 amino acid sequence plus V-J genes. Clonal expansion, Shannon diversity, and CDR3 relatedness (CalcPairwiseDistances, ClusterSamples) were evaluated with VDJtools, and phylogenetic trees were built with CLCbio workbench. Using coefficient-of-variation modelling across technical triplicates, the study counted a clone as expanded if it had at least 8 unique UMIs. TCRdb trimmed public reads at Q25 via fastp, called clones via MiXCR and kept in-frame beta chains. All rows with the same CDR3 protein become a single entry with the most common DNA and genes. The V and J calls were determined by TCRdb, not by the authors. The sample table lists about 48,000 distinct CDR3 sequences, about a tenth of them with a count of one. The top ten clonotypes cover about 20% of the sample.

Unsorted PBMC libraries were generated from 2 million PBMCs stored in RNAlater at -80 °C until RNA extraction. Peripheral blood was subjected to Ficoll-Hypaque density gradient centrifugation to isolate PBMCs, which were then cryopreserved in liquid nitrogen. The source is a woman in her thirties or forties with HTLV-1-associated myelopathy (HAM/TSP). The sequencing input was PBMCs.

DNA sequence: TGTGCCACCAGCAGAGCAGGGACCGTCACAGATACGCAGTATTTT. Translated, it reads CATSRAGTVTDTQYF. The rearrangement joined TRBV15 to TRBJ2-3; the D element might be TRBD1 or TRBD2, as each aligns at 5 bases. The CDR3 sequence holds 15 residues, the cysteine and phenylalanine included. Only CDR3 DNA remains: 45 bases, in frame from the first base. A distance of 10 bases separates the germline ends of V and J, which lose 1 base and 2 bases respectively. According to the germline V gene (reference sequence), CDR1 reads LNHNV and CDR2 reads YYDKDF. Outside the CDR3, residues come from the reference TRBV15 and TRBJ2-3 proteins, so the full variable domain is: DAMVIQNPRYQVTQFGKPVTLSCSQTLNHNVMYWYQQKSSQAPKLLFHYYDKDFNNEADTPDNFQSRRPNTSFCFLDIRSPGLGDTAMYLCATSRAGTVTDTQYFGPGTRLTVL.